The sequence of this T cell receptor beta chain was determined in a study of blood T cells in healthy people across ages. Using a J-beta primer mix together with a sample-barcoded 5' primer, a second PCR was run for roughly 6 to 12 cycles. Researchers report that a template-switch adaptor with 12 random nucleotides tagged each cDNA molecule. TCRdb used MiXCR to reprocess the 5' RACE reads, holding one entry per CDR3 protein. The sample includes about 2 million distinct CDR3 sequences, roughly 49% of them seen just once. The V and J ends lost 6 bases and 7 bases respectively, with 19 bases between them. The CDR3 covers 15 residues. This clonotype has just a few counts.

This chain connects TRBV12-3 or TRBV12-4 to TRBJ2-1; D is possibly TRBD2 (5 bases). The origin of this receptor is a woman between 35 and 50 years old in good health. Material for sequencing was blood. Written as DNA, the CDR3 is TGTGCCAGCAGCCTCGACGCGGGTCCTCGGAATGAGCAGTTCTTC. Residues: CASSLDAGPRNEQFF.